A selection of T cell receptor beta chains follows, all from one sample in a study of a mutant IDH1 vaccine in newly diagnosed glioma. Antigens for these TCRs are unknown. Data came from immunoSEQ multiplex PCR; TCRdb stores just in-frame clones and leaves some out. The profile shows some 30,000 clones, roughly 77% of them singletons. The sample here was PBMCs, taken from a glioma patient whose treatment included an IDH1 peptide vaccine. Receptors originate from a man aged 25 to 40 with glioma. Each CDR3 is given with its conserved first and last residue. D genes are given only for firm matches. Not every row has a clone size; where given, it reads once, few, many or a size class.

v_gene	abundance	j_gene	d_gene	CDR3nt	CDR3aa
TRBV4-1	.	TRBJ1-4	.	TGCGCCAGCAGCCAAGATCGGCGAACGGCTAATGAAAAACTGTTTTTT	CASSQDRRTANEKLFF
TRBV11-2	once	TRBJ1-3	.	TGTGCCAGCAGCCGAGTACCGAACTCTGGAAACACCATATATTTT	CASSRVPNSGNTIYF
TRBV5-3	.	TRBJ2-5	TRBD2	TGTGCCTTCCCAGGGACTAGCGGGGGGGTCAAGACCCAGTACTTC	CAFPGTSGGVKTQYF
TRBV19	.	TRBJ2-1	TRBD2	TGTGCCAGTATTGGGCTAGCGGGAGATTCCTACAATGAGCAGTTCTTC	CASIGLAGDSYNEQFF
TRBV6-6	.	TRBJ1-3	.	TGTGCCAGCACCTACGAGAGGGGTCTCTCTGGAAACACCATATATTTT	CASTYERGLSGNTIYF
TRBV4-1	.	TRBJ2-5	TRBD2	TGCGCCAGCAGCCTCCAGCCGGGACTAGCGGGACTTGAGACCCAGTACTTC	CASSLQPGLAGLETQYF
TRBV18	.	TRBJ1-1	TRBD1	TGTGCCAGCTCACCCCTCCGGACAGGTTTGACTGAAGCTTTCTTT	CASSPLRTGLTEAFF
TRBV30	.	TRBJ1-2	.	TGTGCCTGGAGTGCCCCGGGGGTCCTCACGAGAGGCTACACCTTC	CAWSAPGVLTRGYTF
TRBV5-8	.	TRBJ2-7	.	TGTGCCAGCAGCTTGCGTGCCGGGACGAAGCACAAGCAGTACTTC	CASSLRAGTKHKQYF
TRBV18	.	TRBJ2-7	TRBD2	TGTGCCAGCTCCTCCGGGAGGGCCAGCTACGAGCAGTACTTC	CASSSGRASYEQYF
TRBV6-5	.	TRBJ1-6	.	TGTGCCAGCAGTTACTCGGGCTTCAATAATTCACCCCTCCACTTT	CASSYSGFNNSPLHF
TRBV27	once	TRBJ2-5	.	TGTGCCAGCAGTGTCACTAGGCCCCCAGAGACCCAGTACTTC	CASSVTRPPETQYF
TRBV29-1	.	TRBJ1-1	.	TGCAGCGCTTTGATAAACCTGAACACTGAAGCTTTCTTT	CSALINLNTEAFF
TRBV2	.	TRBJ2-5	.	TGTGCCAGCAGTGACCCAGGAGAGACCCAGTACTTC	CASSDPGETQYF
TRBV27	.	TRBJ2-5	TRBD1	TGTGCCAGCAGTTTCTGGACAGGGTCACAAGAGACCCAGTACTTC	CASSFWTGSQETQYF
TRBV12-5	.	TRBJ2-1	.	TGTGCTAGTGGTCTCCGGGACAATGAGCAGTTCTTC	CASGLRDNEQFF
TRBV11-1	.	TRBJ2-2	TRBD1	TGTGCCAGCAGCCCTCGACAGGGGGTAAAAAACACCGGGGAGCTGTTTTTT	CASSPRQGVKNTGELFF
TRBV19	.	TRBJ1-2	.	TGTGCCAGTAGTATCGGGCTCGGGAGGGGCTATGGCTACACCTTC	CASSIGLGRGYGYTF
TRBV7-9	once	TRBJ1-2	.	TGTGCCAGCAGCTTAACTCTTGGGGGGACTCTATATGGCTACACCTTC	CASSLTLGGTLYGYTF
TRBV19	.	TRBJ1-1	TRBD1	TGTGCCAGTTTGGACAGGCAAACCACTGAAGCTTTCTTT	CASLDRQTTEAFF